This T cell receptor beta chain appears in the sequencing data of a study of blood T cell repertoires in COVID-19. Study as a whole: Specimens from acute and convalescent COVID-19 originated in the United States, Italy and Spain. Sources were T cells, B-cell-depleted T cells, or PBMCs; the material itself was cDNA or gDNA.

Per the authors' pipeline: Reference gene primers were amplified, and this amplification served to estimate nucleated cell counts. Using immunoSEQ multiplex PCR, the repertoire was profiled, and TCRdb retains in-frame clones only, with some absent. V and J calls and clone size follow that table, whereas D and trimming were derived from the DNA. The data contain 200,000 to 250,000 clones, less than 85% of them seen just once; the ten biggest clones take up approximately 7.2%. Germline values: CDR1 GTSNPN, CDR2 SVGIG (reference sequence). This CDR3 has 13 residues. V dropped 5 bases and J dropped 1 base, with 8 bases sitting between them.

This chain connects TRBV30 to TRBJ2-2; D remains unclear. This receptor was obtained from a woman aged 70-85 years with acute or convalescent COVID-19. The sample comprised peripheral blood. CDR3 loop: CAWGSGNTGELFF. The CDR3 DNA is TGTGCCTGGGGATCAGGGAACACCGGGGAGCTGTTTTTT.